This note documents a single T cell receptor beta chain sequence. Healthy bone marrow donors supplied every sample. Primers: 60 Vbeta forward and 13 Jbeta reverse. TCRdb's copy holds only in-frame clones and misses some; the assay was immunoSEQ multiplex PCR. Of fewer than 150,000 clones in the sample, 75% to 85% are singletons; the top ten hold 1%. These data belong to a study of cytomegalovirus exposure and HLA in healthy donors. The V segment lost 10 bases and the J segment 2 bases; nucleotides outside the gene matches: 4. The length of the CDR3 is 14 residues. Per germline, CDR1 MNHEY and CDR2 SMNVEV (reference sequence).

Input material: PBMCs. This TCR was sampled from a man in his forties or fifties in good health and CMV-seronegative. The gene calls are TRBV27 and TRBJ2-3, with 12 positions matching TRBD2. The CDR3 sequence: CATGLAGYTDTQYF. The CDR3 nucleotides are TGTGCCACCGGACTAGCGGGATACACAGATACGCAGTATTTT.